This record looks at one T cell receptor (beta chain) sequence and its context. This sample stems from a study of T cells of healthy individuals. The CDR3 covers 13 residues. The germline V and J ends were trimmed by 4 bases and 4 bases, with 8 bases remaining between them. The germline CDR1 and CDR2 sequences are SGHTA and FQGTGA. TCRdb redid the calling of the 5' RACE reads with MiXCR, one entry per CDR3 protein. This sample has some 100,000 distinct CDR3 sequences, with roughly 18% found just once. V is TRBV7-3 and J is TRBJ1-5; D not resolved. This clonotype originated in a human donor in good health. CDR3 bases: TGTGCCAGCAGCTACGGCCAAAATCAGCCCCAGCATTTT. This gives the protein CASSYGQNQPQHF.